These 26 T cell receptor beta chains originate from one sample sequenced in a study of T cell clonotyping in hematopoietic cell transplantation. The method was immunoSEQ multiplex PCR; TCRdb's version includes in-frame clones alone and lacks a portion of them. Here the sample spans just under 5,500 clones, around 27% being singletons. The specimen was peripheral blood mononuclear cells, collected 180 days after allogeneic stem cell transplant. The receptors derive from a male patient in his thirties or forties who had an allogeneic stem cell transplant from an unrelated donor, so the T cells may come from the graft donor. Some clones in this sample may be carry-over from other donors' samples.

This clone turned up a few times. The chain uses TRBV30 and TRBJ2-7, with 10 nucleotides matching TRBD2. V was clipped by 8 bases and J by 7 bases; unmatched bases: 8. Germline CDR1 and CDR2: GTSNPN and SVGIG (reference sequence). This CDR3 is built from 12 residues. CDR3 DNA: TGTGCCGGGGCTAGCGGGAGATGGGAGCAGTACTTC. Its protein is CAGASGRWEQYF. Supplemented by reference TRBV30 and TRBJ2-7, the full variable domain reads SQTIHQWPATLVQPVGSPLSLECTVEGTSNPNLYWYRQAAGRGLQLLFYSVGIGQISSEVPQNLSASRPQDRQFILSSKKLLLSDSGFYLCAGASGRWEQYFGPGTRLTVT.

The chain couples TRBV27 to TRBJ2-7; D is unresolved. Germline CDR1 MNHEY, CDR2 SMNVEV (reference sequence). With 4 bases removed from V and 4 bases from J, the gap between germline ends came to 8 bases. This CDR3 spans 12 amino acids. The CDR3 loop is CASSSVGYEQYF. CDR3 sequence (DNA): TGTGCCAGCAGTTCGGTAGGGTACGAGCAGTACTTC.

The V gene is TRBV19, the J gene TRBJ1-1, with unresolved D. The CDR3 covers 13 residues. Germline values: CDR1 LNHDA, CDR2 SQIVND (reference sequence). V was pared by 1 base and J by 5 bases, with 8 bases between. The CDR3 DNA reads TGTGCCAGTAGTATAGGAGTGGGTACTGAAGCTTTCTTT. Its protein product is CASSIGVGTEAFF.

The rearrangement joins TRBV9 to TRBJ2-3; 7 bases are shared with TRBD2. The J segment lost 1 base and the V segment lost 4 bases, leaving 9 bases of the junction unmatched. CDR1 is SGDLS, CDR2 YYNGEE, per germline. The CDR3 is 16 residues long. The CDR3, as DNA: TGTGCCAGCAGCCCCCCGTGGGGGGGTGGCACAGATACGCAGTATTTT. This sequence encodes CASSPPWGGGTDTQYF.

This clone showed up just a few times. The rearrangement links TRBV30 to TRBJ1-5; D may be TRBD1 (5 bases). Germline CDR1 reads GTSNPN; CDR2 reads SVGIG (reference sequence). The CDR3 covers 13 residues. V shed 1 base and J shed 5 bases, with 9 bases lying between them. In DNA form, the CDR3 reads TGTGCCTGGAGTGACAGGACCGATCAGCCCCAGCATTTT. Its translation: CAWSDRTDQPQHF.

The V call is TRBV29-1, the J call TRBJ2-5, with D hard to call. The tail of the sequence fits TRBJ2-7 better, so the J call may be wrong. Germline CDR1 is SQVTM and CDR2 is ANQGSEA. The CDR3 consists of 13 residues. Written as DNA, the CDR3 is TGCAGCGGCCTGGACCGGAGCTCCTACGAGCAGTACTTC. It translates to CSGLDRSSYEQYF.

This clone came up a few times. The V gene is TRBV19, the J gene TRBJ2-5; possibly TRBD1 for D (5 bases). CDR1 is LNHDA, CDR2 SQIVND, per germline (reference sequence). This CDR3 has 14 residues. The ends were cut back, 5 bases at V and 2 bases at J, with 12 bases in the middle. Here the CDR3 reads CASSWAGFQETQYF. The CDR3 DNA is TGTGCCAGTAGTTGGGCAGGGTTTCAAGAGACCCAGTACTTC. Full variable domain (missing parts from reference TRBV19 and TRBJ2-5): DGGITQSPKYLFRKEGQNVTLSCEQNLNHDAMYWYRQDPGQGLRLIYYSQIVNDFQKGDIAEGYSVSREKKESFPLTVTSAQKNPTAFYLCASSWAGFQETQYFGPGTRLLVL.

The V gene is TRBV6-5, the J gene TRBJ1-6; possibly TRBD1 for D (5 bases). Per germline, CDR1 MNHEY and CDR2 SVGAGI. This CDR3 spans 14 amino acids. With 6 bases removed from V and 4 bases from J, the gap between germline ends came to 10 bases. Here the CDR3 DNA reads TGTGCCAGCAGGAGAGGGGAATATAATTCACCCCTCCACTTT. As protein: CASRRGEYNSPLHF.

The rearrangement joins TRBV9 to TRBJ1-1; the D is unclear. Germline CDR1 SGDLS, CDR2 YYNGEE. The CDR3 consists of 13 residues. The V and J ends lost 2 bases and 1 base respectively, with 6 bases between them. CDR3 coding DNA: TGTGCCAGCAGCGTTTCCACGAACACTGAAGCTTTCTTT. This encodes CASSVSTNTEAFF.

This sequence joins TRBV27 and TRBJ2-7, with 7 bases matching TRBD1. This CDR3 comprises 12 residues. CDR1 is MNHEY and CDR2 is SMNVEV in the germline V gene (reference sequence). J was trimmed by 7 bases and V by 6 bases; bases with no gene match: 6. The CDR3 spells CASSRTGVEQYF. CDR3 coding DNA: TGTGCCAGCAGCCGAACAGGGGTTGAGCAGTACTTC.

There are a few counts of this clone. This chain uses TRBV25-1 with TRBJ2-1, with TRBD2 matching 13 bases. The CDR3 runs to 13 residues. Trimming took 4 bases from V and 12 from J; bases not matched to a gene: 3. Per germline, CDR1 MGHDK and CDR2 SYGVNS. As DNA, the CDR3 is TGTGCCAGCAGTGGGACTAGCGGGAGCGGGCAGTTCTTC. It encodes CASSGTSGSGQFF.

This clone was detected only a few times. The rearrangement joins TRBV6-5 to TRBJ2-1; D ambiguous. The V and J ends lost 7 bases and 0 bases respectively, with 10 bases between them. CDR3 length: 14 residues. Germline CDR1 and CDR2: MNHEY and SVGAGI. CDR3 region: CASMVAGSYNEQFF. Here the CDR3 DNA reads TGTGCCAGCATGGTTGCCGGCTCCTACAATGAGCAGTTCTTC.

The J gene is TRBJ2-3, the V gene TRBV7-2; D uncertain. This CDR3 is built from 15 residues. Trimming cost V 1 base and J 1 base, with 9 bases left between them. Germline values: CDR1 SGHTA, CDR2 FQGNSA. In DNA, the CDR3 is TGTGCCAGCAGCTTAGGGTATTCGGGCACAGATACGCAGTATTTT. Protein product: CASSLGYSGTDTQYF.

The rearrangement links TRBV20-1 to TRBJ1-2; D is possibly TRBD1 (5 bases). V lost 8 bases, J lost 7 bases, and 11 bases lay in between. From germline, CDR1 is DFQATT and CDR2 SNEGSKA (reference sequence). CDR3 size: 10 residues. This CDR3 reads CSTRGSGYTF. In nucleotides, the CDR3 is TGCAGTACCCGGGGGTCTGGCTACACCTTC.

The rearrangement uses TRBV30 and TRBJ1-3; no clear D gene. Germline CDR1 reads GTSNPN; CDR2 reads SVGIG (reference sequence). This CDR3 has 13 amino acids. Trimming took 5 bases from V and 0 from J, leaving 8 bases between them. CDR3 sequence reads: CAWGPLSGNTIYF. CDR3 DNA: TGTGCCTGGGGACCGCTCTCTGGAAACACCATATATTTT.

This chain uses TRBV25-1 with TRBJ2-7; perhaps TRBD2 as D (6 bases). V lost 2 bases and J lost 4, with 15 bases in between. The CDR3 has 15 residues. Germline CDR1 is MGHDK and CDR2 is SYGVNS. As DNA, the CDR3 is TGTGCCAGCAGTGAAGGGGGGTCCGGGAGATACGAGCAGTACTTC. It encodes CASSEGGSGRYEQYF.

This clone was recorded a few times. The chain carries TRBV30 and TRBJ2-7; 11 bases match TRBD2. Germline V lookup: CDR1 GTSNPN, CDR2 SVGIG (reference sequence). The ends lost 6 bases at V and 5 bases at J; junction bases unmatched: 6. CDR3 length equals 13 residues. CDR3 sequence reads: CACLAGGPHEQYF. The CDR3 DNA follows: TGTGCCTGTCTAGCGGGAGGACCCCACGAGCAGTACTTC.

This chain links TRBV30 with TRBJ2-1; 10 nucleotides line up with TRBD1. The CDR3 contains 16 residues. Germline CDR1 reads GTSNPN; CDR2 reads SVGIG (reference sequence). The V and J ends lost 1 base and 8 bases, in that order; junction bases with no gene match: 11. The CDR3 nucleotides read TGTGCCTGGAGTGATGAGGGACAGGGGATAGCGGATGAGCAGTTCTTC. As protein: CAWSDEGQGIADEQFF.

J is TRBJ2-3 and V is TRBV7-2; D remains unclear. V was pared by 5 bases and J by 2 bases, with 20 bases between. This CDR3 has 17 amino acids. Germline V lookup: CDR1 SGHTA, CDR2 FQGNSA. For the CDR3, the DNA is TGTGCCAGCAGCCCCCCCGGGTGGCGGAGAACCACAGATACGCAGTATTTT. It yields the protein CASSPPGWRRTTDTQYF.

This clone has a handful of counts. This chain uses TRBV6-5 with TRBJ2-7; D possibly matches TRBD1 or TRBD2 (5 bases each). Germline-derived CDR1 and CDR2 are MNHEY and SVGAGI. The CDR3 loop spans 14 amino acids. Trimming left V 8 bases short and J 2 bases short, with 16 bases between. The CDR3 sequence is CASSPGLGTYEQYF. CDR3 in DNA: TGTGCCAGCTCCCCGGGGCTAGGTACCTACGAGCAGTACTTC.

The chain links TRBV30 to TRBJ1-1; weak D call: TRBD1 (5 bases). Germline V gives CDR1 GTSNPN, CDR2 SVGIG (reference sequence). Trimming removed 2 bases from V and 6 bases from J, with 10 bases in between. The CDR3 contains 12 residues. The DNA of the CDR3 is TGTGCCTGGAGTCCCAAGGGGCCTGAAGCTTTCTTT. This encodes CAWSPKGPEAFF.

In its sample, this clone was seen a few times. The V call is TRBV28, the J call TRBJ1-6; unclear D gene. The germline V gene encodes CDR1 MDHEN and CDR2 SYDVKM. Trimming shortened V by 5 bases and J by 7 bases, and 12 bases separated the two germline ends. CDR3 length: 14 amino acids. This CDR3 is CASSRGIGNSPLHF. CDR3 DNA: TGTGCCAGCAGTCGCGGGATCGGGAATTCACCCCTCCACTTT.

The V gene is TRBV19, the J gene TRBJ2-7; D remains ambiguous. Deletions cut 1 base from V and 4 bases from J, with 5 bases between. This CDR3 region has 12 residues. Germline V gives CDR1 LNHDA, CDR2 SQIVND (reference sequence). CDR3 in amino acids: CASSIGAYEQYF. CDR3 coding DNA: TGTGCCAGTAGTATAGGGGCTTACGAGCAGTACTTC.

DNA of the CDR3: TGTGCCAGCAGCTCACGGAATGAGCAGTTCTTC. Its protein product is CASSSRNEQFF. The chain links TRBV7-9 to TRBJ2-1; D call uncertain. Between the trimmed V and J ends, which lost 4 bases and 7 bases, there was a span of 5 bases. The CDR3 is 11 residues long. Germline loops: CDR1 SEHNR, CDR2 FQNEAQ (reference sequence).

This chain joins TRBV28 and TRBJ2-1; no clear D gene. Germline CDR1 reads MDHEN; CDR2 reads SYDVKM. V was cut by 8 bases and J by 3 bases, with 14 bases left in between. The CDR3 extends over 14 amino acids. The CDR3 is CASADGLRYNEQFF. The CDR3 nucleotides are TGTGCCAGCGCAGACGGGCTACGCTACAATGAGCAGTTCTTC.

The chain recombines TRBV6-5 with TRBJ1-2; D gene uncertain. Germline CDR1 and CDR2: MNHEY and SVGAGI. Trimming stripped 6 bases from V and 3 bases from J, with 11 bases between. The CDR3 is 13 residues long. The CDR3 DNA reads TGTGCCAGCAGCCCCGGTTCGGACTATGGCTACACCTTC. It specifies CASSPGSDYGYTF.